The 15 T cell receptor beta chains listed next were all sequenced from one sample in a study of Ad26.COV2.S vaccination and SARS-CoV-2 variants (dated by TCRdb to the early 2020s). This sample's treatment or condition label indicates: roughly 19 received Ad26.COV2.S at low or high dose, single or two shots; about 5 received placebo; per-sample allocation not given. For vaccine and placebo recipients, the sequenced repertoires came from samples collected on day 63 after the first injection. Libraries were made using the immunoSEQ multiplex PCR assay. The clones in this table, taken by TCRdb from immuneACCESS, are in-frame only. Not every clone is retained; where verified, under half of the shortfall comes from an unresolved V gene, and the cause of the rest is unknown. Present in this sample are 290,000 or so clones, approximately 89% of which were seen just once. The ten top clones hold around 3% of the sample.

The material was peripheral blood, obtained in a trial of Ad26.COV2.S vaccine versus placebo. The receptors originated from a person between 18 and 65 years old who received the Ad26.COV2.S COVID-19 vaccine or a placebo.

The chain links TRBV5-1 to TRBJ2-2, with TRBD1 identical over 8 bases. The J segment lost 4 bases and the V segment lost 3 bases, leaving 5 bases of the junction unmatched. The CDR3 is 15 residues long. Germline V gene lookup returns CDR1 SGHRS and CDR2 YFSETQ. CDR3 bases: TGCGCCAGCAGCTCTACAGGGGGTTCCACCGGGGAGCTGTTTTTT. Its translation: CASSSTGGSTGELFF.

The J gene is TRBJ2-1, the V gene TRBV12-5; D gene ambiguous. This CDR3 has 17 residues. V lost 3 bases and J 1 base, leaving 16 bases between the germline ends. Germline V gives CDR1 LGHNT, CDR2 FRNRAP. The CDR3 DNA sequence: TGTGCTAGTGGTTTACCGGTCTCTTCTCTATCCTACAATGAGCAGTTCTTC. Translated: CASGLPVSSLSYNEQFF.

The rearrangement uses TRBV2 and TRBJ2-4; D is possibly TRBD1 (6 bases). Germline V gene lookup returns CDR1 SNHLY and CDR2 FYNNEI. V lost 3 bases to trimming and J lost 0 bases, with 12 bases between them. The CDR3 runs 16 residues. CDR3 loop: CASSEGTLLAKNIQYF. DNA for the CDR3: TGTGCCAGCAGTGAGGGGACATTATTAGCCAAAAACATTCAGTACTTC.

The chain recombines TRBV2 with TRBJ2-7, with TRBD1 as a possible D gene (6 bases). The CDR3 is made up of 14 amino acids. The V gene's germline CDR1 is SNHLY and CDR2 FYNNEI. V was clipped by 7 bases and J by 0 bases, with 13 bases between them. The CDR3 spells CASIDRPSSYEQYF. The CDR3 DNA reads as TGTGCCAGCATAGACAGGCCTTCCTCCTACGAGCAGTACTTC.

This clone came up once. V and J are TRBV19 and TRBJ2-1; TRBD1 is a possible D gene (6 bases). Trimming cost V 9 bases and J 10 bases, with 13 bases left between them. Germline V lookup: CDR1 LNHDA, CDR2 SQIVND (reference sequence). The CDR3 runs to 11 residues. In DNA form, the CDR3 reads TGTGCCAGCGGGTTGACAGGAGAGCAGTTCTTC. It codes for CASGLTGEQFF.

The chain links TRBV7-2 to TRBJ1-1; 8 nucleotides agree with TRBD1. Germline assignment: CDR1 SGHTA and CDR2 FQGNSA. This CDR3 spans 15 amino acids. The ends lost 6 bases at V and 0 bases at J; junction bases unmatched: 6. CDR3 in amino acids: CASSPRQGMNTEAFF. The CDR3, as DNA: TGTGCCAGCAGTCCAAGACAGGGGATGAACACTGAAGCTTTCTTT.

This clone was counted a few times. The chain links TRBV25-1 to TRBJ2-7; D may be TRBD2 (5 bases). Between the trimmed V and J ends, which lost 4 bases and 0 bases, there was a span of 7 bases. This CDR3 spans 13 amino acids. The germline gives CDR1 MGHDK, CDR2 SYGVNS. The CDR3, as DNA: TGTGCCAGCAGTGCGACTATCTCCTACGAGCAGTACTTC. Translating gives CASSATISYEQYF.

This sequence joins TRBV4-3 and TRBJ1-2; D may be TRBD1 (5 bases). This CDR3 region has 14 residues. V was trimmed by 4 bases and J by 1 base, leaving 10 bases between them. Germline values: CDR1 LGHNA, CDR2 YSLEER. CDR3 coding DNA: TGCGCCAGCAGCCGGGGACTTTTTAACTATGGCTACACCTTC. This gives the protein CASSRGLFNYGYTF.

The chain carries TRBV27 and TRBJ1-5, with 7 nucleotides matching TRBD1. Germline CDR1 MNHEY, CDR2 SMNVEV (reference sequence). Trimming cost V 6 bases and J 4 bases; bases outside gene matches: 12. CDR3 length equals 16 residues. The CDR3 reads CASRALGQSGNQPQHF. In DNA form, the CDR3 reads TGTGCCAGCAGAGCACTGGGACAGTCCGGGAATCAGCCCCAGCATTTT.

The rearrangement uses TRBV6-4 and TRBJ2-3, with TRBD2 matching over 9 bases. Trimming took 6 bases from V and 3 from J; bases not matched to a gene: 7. There are 15 residues in the CDR3. Germline loops: CDR1 MRHNA, CDR2 SNTAGT. The DNA of the CDR3 is TGTGCCAGCAGCCCGCGGGGGGGCCAAACAGATACGCAGTATTTT. Its protein product is CASSPRGGQTDTQYF.

This clone is a singleton in its sample. The chain joins TRBV15 to TRBJ1-4; D call uncertain. CDR3 length: 19 residues. The germline V and J ends were trimmed by 0 bases and 0 bases, with 17 bases remaining between them. Germline V gives CDR1 LNHNV, CDR2 YYDKDF (reference sequence). The CDR3 loop is CATSRDQPRPGATNEKLFF. CDR3 bases: TGTGCCACCAGCAGAGATCAGCCCCGCCCCGGGGCAACTAATGAAAAACTGTTTTTT.

The gene calls are TRBV27 and TRBJ2-5; 10 bases map to TRBD1. V shed 5 bases, J shed 5 bases, and the junction held 8 bases outside the gene matches. Germline V lookup: CDR1 MNHEY, CDR2 SMNVEV (reference sequence). The CDR3 runs 15 residues. The CDR3 loop is CASSQPGQGMETQYF. The CDR3 coding sequence is TGTGCCAGCAGTCAACCGGGACAGGGGATGGAGACCCAGTACTTC.

This CDR3 is CASSYNQPQHF. Written as DNA, the CDR3 is TGCGCCAGCAGCTACAATCAGCCCCAGCATTTT. The V gene is TRBV5-1, the J gene TRBJ1-5, with D unclear. CDR1 SGHRS and CDR2 YFSETQ come from the germline V gene. Trimming took off 3 bases at V and 3 bases at J, with 1 base between the two ends. The CDR3 consists of 11 residues.

The chain carries TRBV4-3 and TRBJ1-4; no clear D gene. V lost 1 base, J lost 5 bases, and 14 bases lay in between. The CDR3 totals 16 residues. Germline values: CDR1 LGHNA, CDR2 YSLEER. Here the CDR3 DNA reads TGCGCCAGCAGCCAAGCCTCCAGTAGAGGGAATGAAAAACTGTTTTTT. Amino acids: CASSQASSRGNEKLFF.

The genes are TRBV7-9 and TRBJ2-7, with a weak D call TRBD2 (5 bases). Germline CDR1 reads SEHNR; CDR2 reads FQNEAQ (reference sequence). The CDR3 covers 13 residues. V lost 1 base and J 4 bases, leaving 8 bases between the germline ends. The CDR3 spells CASSLGGFYEQYF. The CDR3 coding sequence is TGTGCCAGCAGCTTAGGCGGGTTTTACGAGCAGTACTTC. Full variable domain (rest looked up from reference TRBV7-9 and TRBJ2-7): DTGVSQNPRHKITKRGQNVTFRCDPISEHNRLYWYRQTLGQGPEFLTYFQNEAQLEKSRLLSDRFSAERPKGSFSTLEIQRTEQGDSAMYLCASSLGGFYEQYFGPGTRLTVT.